This record looks at one TCR beta chain sequence and its context. This record comes from a study of blood T cell repertoires in COVID-19. On the study more broadly: Acute and convalescent COVID-19 samples came from the United States, Italy and Spain. Nucleic acid was either cDNA or gDNA, and it came from T cells, B-cell-depleted T cells, or PBMCs.

V was cut by 3 bases and J by 0 bases, with 9 bases left in between. The germline V gene encodes CDR1 MGHRA and CDR2 YSYEKL. The CDR3 runs 15 residues. In the authors' methods: Researchers report that nucleated cell counts were estimated from reference gene primer amplification. TCRdb's copy holds only in-frame clones and misses some; the assay was immunoSEQ multiplex PCR. That table gives V, J and clone size, and the DNA gave D and trimming. The sample carries roughly 330,000 clones, around nine tenths recorded once. The receptor was derived from a woman in her 50s with active or convalescent COVID-19. V is TRBV4-1 and J is TRBJ2-1, with D maybe TRBD1 (6 bases). Sequenced: peripheral blood. CDR3 sequence: CASSHRGGSYNEQFF. DNA for the CDR3: TGCGCCAGCAGCCACAGGGGCGGCTCCTACAATGAGCAGTTCTTC.